The following is a T cell receptor beta chain sequence with its context. These data come from a study of blood T cell repertoires in COVID-19. Study-wide context: T cells, B-cell-depleted T cells, or PBMCs provided the cDNA or gDNA that served as material.

V gave up 0 bases and J gave up 6 bases, with 17 bases separating them. The CDR3 is 17 amino acids. Per the germline V gene, CDR1 is KGHSH and CDR2 is LQKENI. Recovered Cohort 3 donors showed two negative PCRs, clearance, or symptom resolution. Profiling relied on immunoSEQ multiplex PCR, and the TCRdb table lists in-frame clones only, not all of them. The sample yields a few hundred thousand clones, approximately 85% seen once. The chain employs TRBV18 and TRBJ2-2; the D gene is possibly TRBD2 (5 bases). This clonotype was obtained from a woman in her twenties or thirties who had recovered from COVID-19. The sample was PBMCs or T cells enriched from blood (not recorded which). CDR3 sequence: CASSPPGFRTQAGELFF. The CDR3 DNA follows: TGTGCCAGCTCACCACCGGGTTTCAGGACTCAGGCCGGGGAGCTGTTTTTT.